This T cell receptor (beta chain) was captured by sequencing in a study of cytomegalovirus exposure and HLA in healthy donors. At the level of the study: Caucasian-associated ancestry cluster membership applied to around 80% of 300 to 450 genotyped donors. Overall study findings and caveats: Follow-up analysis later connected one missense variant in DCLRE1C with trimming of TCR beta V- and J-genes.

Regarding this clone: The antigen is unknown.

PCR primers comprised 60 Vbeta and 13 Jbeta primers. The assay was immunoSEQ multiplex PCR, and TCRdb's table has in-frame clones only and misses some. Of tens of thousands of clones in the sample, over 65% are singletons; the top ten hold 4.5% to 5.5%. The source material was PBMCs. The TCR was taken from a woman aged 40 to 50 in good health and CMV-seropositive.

CDR3 region: CASSSTSGRRKQYF. Here the CDR3 DNA reads TGTGCCAGCAGCTCCACTAGCGGGAGACGGAAGCAGTACTTC. V usage is TRBV7-2 and J usage is TRBJ2-7, with 11 bases that match TRBD2. With V trimmed by 4 bases and J by 8 bases, 7 bases remained unmatched. The CDR3 is 14 amino acids. Germline assignment: CDR1 SGHTA and CDR2 FQGNSA.